This T cell receptor (beta chain) was identified during a study of T cell responses to AZD1222 COVID-19 vaccine. Data came from immunoSEQ multiplex PCR; TCRdb stores just in-frame clones and leaves some out. The table includes about 180,000 clones, 94% detected once. The specimen was peripheral blood, collected 28 days after the second AZD1222 dose. This receptor was identified in an adult who received the AZD1222 COVID-19 vaccine.

The CDR3 nucleotides read TGTGCCAGCAGCCACATCCGGGGACATAGGGATGAAAAACTGTTTTTT. Translating gives CASSHIRGHRDEKLFF. The chain recombines TRBV6-2 or TRBV6-3 with TRBJ1-4, with a weak D call TRBD1 (6 bases). This CDR3 contains 16 residues. Germline CDR1 MNHEY, CDR2 SVGEGT. Trimming took 6 bases from V and 6 from J, leaving 20 bases between them.